This T cell receptor beta chain stems from a study of molecular identifiers for immune sequencing clone quantification. On the study more broadly: Naive CD8 cell RNA, from approximately 20,000 or 100,000 cells, was split five ways in replicates, with four sequenced. General study points: Clone sizes could be underestimated for highly expanded clones when identical TCR molecules share a barcode. The study found clones above 20 RNA copies held over 98% of effector molecules and under 1% in naive cells.

The CDR3 runs to 15 residues. CDR1 SQVTM and CDR2 ANQGSEA come from the germline V gene. In TCRdb, the PCR reads were re-called with MiXCR into one record per CDR3 protein. Here the sample spans around 460,000 distinct CDR3 sequences, roughly 25% being singletons. With regard to this clonotype: The target antigen is unknown. This may arise from a read error, as a much more abundant clone is one base away.

This TCR was recovered from a human donor in good health. Some libraries in this study had Jurkat cell RNA spiked in. The genes are TRBV29-1 and TRBJ2-2; a weak D match, TRBD1 (5 bases). Sequenced: naive CD8+ T cells from blood, with Jurkat cell RNA spiked in. The subset was: FACS-sorted CD8+CD4-CCR7+CD45RA+ naive T cells. DNA of the CDR3: TGCAGAGTTGAATGGGGTGACAGCAACACCGGGGAGCTGTTTTTT. Protein product: CRVEWGDSNTGELFF.